The clone carrying this T cell receptor (beta chain) was counted between two and nine times. The CDR3 totals 13 residues. The germline V and J ends were trimmed by 0 bases and 1 base, with 6 bases remaining between them. CDR1 and CDR2 (germline): GTSNPN, SVGIG (reference sequence). TCRdb called the RT-PCR reads again in MiXCR, with one record for every CDR3 protein. In the table there are 550,000 to 750,000 distinct CDR3 sequences, over 12% of which are singletons. The sequenced sample was memory CD4+ T cells from blood. V gene TRBV30 combines with J gene TRBJ1-1, with D hard to call. This clonotype was sampled from a female donor in good health, serving as a healthy control. The CDR3, as DNA: TGTGCCTGGAGTGTTCGTGAGAACACTGAAGCTTTCTTT. Amino acids: CAWSVRENTEAFF.